This T cell receptor beta chain emerged from a study of blood T cell repertoires in COVID-19. Study-level information: Spain, Italy and the United States supplied samples that represented acute and convalescent COVID-19. From T cells, B-cell-depleted T cells, or PBMCs came the material, which was cDNA or gDNA.

The method was immunoSEQ multiplex PCR; TCRdb's version includes in-frame clones alone and lacks a portion of them. Among about 150,000 clones listed, 84% were seen once. The germline V and J ends were trimmed by 6 bases and 4 bases, with 12 bases remaining between them. Germline V gives CDR1 MNHEY, CDR2 SVGAGI. The CDR3 totals 13 residues. Input material: peripheral blood. The chain links TRBV6-5 to TRBJ1-2; weak D call: TRBD1 (6 bases). The TCR sequence derives from a human donor in a cohort sampled during active COVID-19. CDR3 protein: CASSSDSIYGYTF. CDR3 nucleotide sequence: TGTGCCAGCAGCTCGGACAGCATCTATGGCTACACCTTC.